This TCR beta chain was obtained from a study of blood T cell repertoires in COVID-19. Study in general: The United States, Italy and Spain were the sources of the acute and convalescent COVID-19 samples.

V lost 2 bases, J lost 3 bases, and 14 bases lay in between. CDR1 and CDR2 (germline): SGHNT, YYREEE (reference sequence). The CDR3 consists of 15 residues. Participant-given clinical history determined each cohort assignment. Method: immunoSEQ multiplex PCR; TCRdb's copy keeps in-frame clones and lacks some. The profile shows about 180,000 clones, about 84% of them singletons. The V gene is TRBV5-4, the J gene TRBJ2-5; D is perhaps TRBD2 (6 bases). The receptor's source is a woman aged 35 to 49 with acute COVID-19. The source material was PBMCs or T cells enriched from blood (not recorded which). The CDR3 spells CASSFHGRTKETQYF. The CDR3 DNA follows: TGTGCCAGCAGCTTTCACGGGAGAACGAAAGAGACCCAGTACTTC.